The T cell receptor (beta chain) described here comes from a study of naive and memory T cell subsets. Both TRBC1 and TRBC2 were covered by a beta constant-region primer of two equimolar oligonucleotides. The ligated cDNA underwent four PCR rounds using SP2 and nested alpha and beta constant-region primers. TCRdb re-called the UMI-ligation and nested PCR reads through MiXCR, storing one row per CDR3 protein. The data contain approximately 89,000 distinct CDR3 sequences, 7% of them singletons. Overall study findings and caveats: Naive and memory subsets had different power law exponents for TCR abundance.

CD8 T cells were positively selected from what remained after CD4 positive selection. Cells stained for CD3, CD4, CD8, CD45RA, CD27 and viability were sorted into four CD45RA/CD27 subsets. This CDR3 contains 16 residues. Germline loops: CDR1 MNHEY, CDR2 SVGAGI. V lost 2 bases and J lost 10, with 21 bases in between. This clonotype occurred many times. Its antigen remains unknown. Sequencing input: central memory CD4+ T cells from blood. This clonotype originated in a human donor in good health. The J gene is TRBJ2-1, the V gene TRBV6-5, with a possible D match to TRBD1 (6 bases). The CDR3 DNA reads TGTGCCAGCAGTTACCACGATTCGCAGGGGAAAAGGGAGCAGTTCTTC. Protein: CASSYHDSQGKREQFF.